This TCR beta chain was recovered during a study of TIL therapy for anti-PD-1-resistant metastatic lung cancer. Sequencing used immunoSEQ v3. TCRdb's copy holds only in-frame clones and misses some; the assay was immunoSEQ multiplex PCR. The repertoire consists of tens of thousands of clones, with around 86% occurring once and the leading ten covering around 5.1%. Time point of the sample: pre-treatment sample, taken before nivolumab and TIL therapy. The sequences come from blood, collected at baseline. This TCR derives from a person between 25 and 80 years old with non-small cell lung cancer.

The CDR3 nucleotides read TGTGCCAGCAGCTTGGGGGTAGTTGGCGAGCAGTTCTTC. As protein: CASSLGVVGEQFF. V is TRBV5-8 and J is TRBJ2-1, with D unclear. Germline V CDR1 and CDR2: SGHTS, YDEGEE. The ends were cut back, 0 bases at V and 10 bases at J, with 11 bases in the middle. The CDR3 is 13 amino acids. Full variable domain (remainder filled in from reference TRBV5-8 and TRBJ2-1): EAGVTQSPTHLIKTRGQQATLRCSPISGHTSVYWYQQALGLGLQFLLWYDEGEERNRGNFPPRFSGRQFPNYSSELNVNALELEDSALYLCASSLGVVGEQFFGPGTRLTVL.